The rows below give T cell receptor beta chains drawn from one sample of a study of blood T cell repertoires in COVID-19. Assay used: immunoSEQ multiplex PCR; TCRdb lists only in-frame clones, some missing. This table holds about 22,000 clones, about 89% found once. The specimen was peripheral blood. These receptors all stem from a man aged 65 to 85 with COVID-19, enrolled during active disease. Both conserved end residues are part of each CDR3. D genes are given only for firm matches. Expanded clones get a size class; other rows say once, few or many, or leave the size out.

TRBJ1-1 | TRBV5-1 | . | . | CASSFGTRHMNTEAFF | TGCGCCAGCAGCTTCGGGACACGACATATGAACACTGAAGCTTTCTTT
TRBJ1-1 | TRBV20-1 | . | once | CSASHGGDVGWNTEAFF | TGCAGTGCTAGTCATGGGGGGGACGTCGGGTGGAACACTGAAGCTTTCTTT
TRBJ2-3 | TRBV25-1 | . | . | CASREAGFDTDTQYF | TGTGCCAGCAGGGAAGCGGGTTTTGACACAGATACGCAGTATTTT
TRBJ2-6 | TRBV5-1 | . | . | CASSLVASGANVLTF | TGCGCCAGCAGCTTGGTAGCTTCTGGGGCCAACGTCCTGACTTTC
TRBJ1-2 | TRBV5-4 | . | . | CASSPQANYGYTF | TGTGCCAGCAGCCCACAGGCTAACTATGGCTACACCTTC
TRBJ1-3 | TRBV29-1 | . | . | CSVEAKEGLLSGNTIYF | TGCAGCGTTGAAGCGAAGGAGGGCCTCCTTTCTGGAAACACCATATATTTT
TRBJ2-1 | TRBV29-1 | . | once | CSGTDSRSYNEQFF | TGCAGCGGTACCGACAGTCGCTCCTACAATGAGCAGTTCTTC
TRBJ1-1 | TRBV2 | . | . | CASSSGVPEAFF | TGTGCCAGCAGCTCAGGGGTTCCTGAAGCTTTCTTT
TRBJ1-1 | TRBV4-1 | . | . | CASSQVYQDTEAFF | TGCGCCAGCAGCCAAGTCTATCAGGACACTGAAGCTTTCTTT
TRBJ2-1 | TRBV5-1 | TRBD2 | . | CASSYQGLAGYNEQFF | TGCGCCAGCAGCTACCAAGGACTAGCGGGCTACAATGAGCAGTTCTTC
TRBJ2-1 | TRBV30 | . | . | CAWGLGYNEQFF | TGTGCCTGGGGGCTAGGTTACAATGAGCAGTTCTTC
TRBJ2-7 | TRBV4-1 | . | . | CASSQGHGMRKEQYF | TGCGCCAGCAGCCAAGGGCACGGAATGAGGAAGGAGCAGTACTTC
TRBJ2-7 | TRBV11-2 | . | . | CASSPRQFSYEQYF | TGTGCCAGCAGCCCTCGACAGTTCTCCTACGAGCAGTACTTC
TRBJ2-2 | TRBV11-3 | TRBD1 | once | CASSLGQGNTGELFF | TGTGCCAGCAGCTTGGGACAGGGGAACACCGGGGAGCTGTTTTTT
TRBJ2-1 | TRBV7-7 | TRBD2 | . | CASSLGAGGGHEQFF | TGTGCCAGCAGCTTAGGAGCGGGAGGGGGGCATGAGCAGTTCTTC
TRBJ1-6 | TRBV4-2 | . | . | CASSHDSSSYNSPLHF | TGTGCCAGCAGCCACGACAGCAGCTCCTATAATTCACCCCTCCACTTT
TRBJ1-1 | TRBV4-1 | TRBD1 | . | CASSPYYRDRANTEAFF | TGCGCCAGCAGCCCATACTACCGGGACAGGGCGAACACTGAAGCTTTCTTT
TRBJ1-5 | TRBV19 | TRBD1 | . | CASSIGQGQPQHF | TGTGCCAGTAGTATCGGACAGGGTCAGCCCCAGCATTTT
TRBJ1-2 | TRBV6-4 | TRBD1 | medium-sized | CASSPTTGGNGYTF | TGTGCCAGCAGCCCTACCACAGGGGGCAATGGCTACACCTTC
TRBJ2-1 | TRBV24-1 | TRBD2 | . | CATSDSGPGLGYNEQFF | TGTGCCACCAGTGATTCTGGCCCGGGACTAGGCTACAATGAGCAGTTCTTC
TRBJ1-4 | TRBV5-1 | TRBD1 | once | CASSLGDRVYEKLFF | TGCGCCAGCAGCTTAGGGGACAGGGTCTATGAAAAACTGTTTTTT
TRBJ1-5 | TRBV7-9 | TRBD1 | . | CASSTSYSNRGRNQPQHF | TGTGCCAGCAGCACCTCATACTCTAACAGGGGCCGGAACCAGCCCCAGCATTTT
TRBJ2-7 | TRBV2 | TRBD1 | . | CASSQRQGTYEQYF | TGTGCCAGCAGTCAAAGACAGGGAACCTACGAGCAGTACTTC
TRBJ2-1 | TRBV5-5 | . | . | CASSFSPGDEQFF | TGTGCCAGCAGCTTTTCCCCAGGGGATGAGCAGTTCTTC